These 30 T cell receptor beta chains were sequenced from one sample in a study of blood T cell repertoires in COVID-19. This table comes from immunoSEQ multiplex PCR, and its TCRdb copy is limited to in-frame clones, with some not included. The data contain 200,000 to 250,000 clones, 89% of them singletons. Source material: peripheral blood. These receptors originate from a man between 60 and 70 years old who had recovered from COVID-19.

V is TRBV11-2 and J is TRBJ1-5; TRBD1 matches 12 bases. Germline CDR1 and CDR2: SGHAT and FQNNGV. V lost 0 bases, J lost 5 bases, and 14 bases stayed unmatched. CDR3 length equals 20 residues. In DNA form, the CDR3 reads TGTGCCAGCAGCTTAGACAGGAGTGGGGGACAGGGGGCTTCATATCAGCCCCAGCATTTT. This encodes CASSLDRSGGQGASYQPQHF. The whole variable domain, remainder taken from reference TRBV11-2 and TRBJ1-5, is EAGVAQSPRYKIIEKRQSVAFWCNPISGHATLYWYQQILGQGPKLLIQFQNNGVVDDSQLPKDRFSAERLKGVDSTLKIQPAKLEDSAVYLCASSLDRSGGQGASYQPQHFGDGTRLSIL.

V and J are TRBV7-9 and TRBJ1-2, with D possibly TRBD1 on 6 matching bases. The CDR3 length is 17 residues. Trimming shortened V by 0 bases and J by 8 bases, and 22 bases separated the two germline ends. Germline-derived CDR1 and CDR2 are SEHNR and FQNEAQ (reference sequence). The CDR3, as DNA: TGTGCCAGCAGCTTAGCCTCCGGGACAAACGCCGTTCGGGGCTACACCTTC. Translation: CASSLASGTNAVRGYTF.

This rearrangement joins TRBV5-4 to TRBJ1-1; 8 bases align to TRBD1. Germline V gives CDR1 SGHNT, CDR2 YYREEE (reference sequence). V lost 4 bases to trimming and J lost 5 bases; unmatched junction nucleotides: 7. The CDR3 runs 14 residues. The CDR3 DNA reads as TGTGCCAGCAGCCCATGGACAGGGATAACTGAAGCTTTCTTT. The encoded protein is CASSPWTGITEAFF.

This chain connects TRBV30 to TRBJ2-7, with 7 bases identical to TRBD2. This CDR3 spans 15 amino acids. Germline V gene sequence: CDR1 GTSNPN, CDR2 SVGIG (reference sequence). The V and J ends lost 4 bases and 6 bases, in that order; junction bases with no gene match: 15. The CDR3 region has the DNA TGTGCCTGGAAGGACATAGGACTAGGAAAGGGCGAGCAGTACTTC. Translating gives CAWKDIGLGKGEQYF.

About this clone: The junction shows a germline mismatch at one end, possibly a read error. The J gene is TRBJ1-2, the V gene TRBV13; D is perhaps TRBD1 (5 bases). CDR3 length equals 17 residues. The V gene's germline CDR1 is PRHDT and CDR2 FYEKMQ (reference sequence). CDR3 sequence: CASSFRPAGTLRYGYTF. DNA for the CDR3: TGTGCCAGTAGCTTTAGACCCGCAGGGACTTTGAGGTATGGCTACACTTTC.

The rearrangement links TRBV28 to TRBJ2-1, with 11 bases that match TRBD1. CDR1 is MDHEN, CDR2 SYDVKM, per germline. The CDR3 consists of 12 residues. V was clipped by 6 bases and J by 15 bases; unmatched bases: 7. The CDR3 is CASRPGQGGGFF. In DNA, the CDR3 is TGTGCCAGCAGGCCGGGACAGGGGGGTGGGTTCTTC.

The rearrangement uses TRBV29-1 and TRBJ2-1, with 8 bases aligning to TRBD1. Germline CDR1 and CDR2: SQVTM and ANQGSEA. With V trimmed by 6 bases and J by 7 bases, 8 bases remained unmatched. This CDR3 spans 13 amino acids. CDR3 DNA: TGCAGCGTCACCAGGACAGGGTGGAATGAGCAGTTCTTC. It is translated as CSVTRTGWNEQFF.

The V call is TRBV9, the J call TRBJ2-7; TRBD1 agrees at 7 bases. Germline-derived CDR1 and CDR2 are SGDLS and YYNGEE. V lost 3 bases, J lost 2 bases, and 8 bases stayed unmatched. The CDR3 runs 15 residues. The CDR3, as DNA: TGTGCCAGCAGCGCAACAGGGGAATTTACCTACGAGCAGTACTTC. This translates into CASSATGEFTYEQYF.

Of note for this clone: The identical CDR3 is also encoded by other nucleotide sequences in the sample. The chain links TRBV7-9 to TRBJ2-1; 10 bases align to TRBD2. The germline gives CDR1 SEHNR, CDR2 FQNEAQ (reference sequence). V dropped 6 bases and J dropped 0; count of bases not matched to a gene: 5. CDR3 size: 16 residues. CDR3: CASSTTSGRSYNEQFF. CDR3 DNA: TGTGCCAGCAGTACGACTAGCGGGCGCTCCTACAATGAGCAGTTCTTC.

The chain joins TRBV9 to TRBJ1-4, with D unclear. Germline CDR1 reads SGDLS; CDR2 reads YYNGEE. Trimming shortened V by 5 bases and J by 5 bases, and 10 bases separated the two germline ends. The length of the CDR3 is 13 residues. This chain's CDR3 is CASSSSPNEKLFF. In DNA form, the CDR3 reads TGTGCCAGCAGTAGCTCGCCGAATGAAAAACTGTTTTTT.

V gene TRBV9 combines with J gene TRBJ2-5; 10 bases fit TRBD2. Germline V gives CDR1 SGDLS, CDR2 YYNGEE. This CDR3 is built from 20 residues. Unmatched junction bases numbered 22, after V lost 4 bases and J lost 4 bases. The CDR3 coding sequence is TGTGCCAGCAGCCTCACCTCGATAGCTAGCGGGAGAAGTAAAATAGAGACCCAGTACTTC. Its translation: CASSLTSIASGRSKIETQYF.

A single count supports this clone. CDR3 sequence: CASSREGRGTGRPTDTQYF. DNA for the CDR3: TGTGCCAGCAGCCGAGAGGGCAGGGGAACCGGTAGGCCCACAGATACGCAGTATTTT. The chain combines TRBV11-2 with TRBJ2-3; possible D gene TRBD1, 6 bases. The CDR3 has 19 amino acids. Germline loops: CDR1 SGHAT, CDR2 FQNNGV. V lost 5 bases to trimming and J lost 2 bases, with 26 bases between them.

The gene calls are TRBV19 and TRBJ2-2; D perhaps matches TRBD2 (5 bases). The CDR3 has 16 residues. Germline V gene lookup returns CDR1 LNHDA and CDR2 SQIVND (reference sequence). V was cut by 5 bases and J by 4 bases, with 17 bases left in between. The CDR3 DNA reads as TGTGCCAGTAGTTTTAACCTGAGGGCCAGCACCGGGGAGCTGTTTTTT. Residues: CASSFNLRASTGELFF.

The rearrangement uses TRBV2 and TRBJ1-5; 7 nucleotides line up with TRBD1. The ends lost 8 bases at V and 6 bases at J; junction bases unmatched: 10. Per germline, CDR1 SNHLY and CDR2 FYNNEI. The CDR3 is 14 amino acids. CDR3 sequence: CASCRDSGGQPQHF. The CDR3 coding sequence is TGTGCCAGCTGCCGGGACAGTGGGGGTCAGCCCCAGCATTTT.

This clone was seen only once. The chain uses TRBV21-1 and TRBJ1-6; the table calls TRBD1, which could not be checked here. TRBV21-1 is a pseudogene segment. This CDR3 is 18 amino acids long. In DNA, the CDR3 is TGTGCCAGCAGCCCACCCCCCCACGGGACAGGTAATAATTCACCCCTCCACTTT. It translates to CASSPPPHGTGNNSPLHF.

V usage is TRBV25-1 and J usage is TRBJ2-1, with 7 bases matching TRBD2. CDR3 length: 14 amino acids. V was pared by 5 bases and J by 2 bases, with 3 bases of the junction left unmatched. Germline CDR1 reads MGHDK; CDR2 reads SYGVNS. CDR3 protein: CASSREGPYNEQFF. The CDR3 coding sequence is TGTGCCAGCAGTAGGGAGGGACCCTACAATGAGCAGTTCTTC.

This clone was counted only a few times. J is TRBJ2-1 and V is TRBV7-2; D unresolved. CDR3 length: 13 residues. Germline loops: CDR1 SGHTA, CDR2 FQGNSA. The V end lost 4 bases, the J end lost 0 bases, and 4 bases lay between the germline ends. CDR3 protein: CASSSSSYNEQFF. In nucleotides, the CDR3 is TGTGCCAGCAGCTCCAGCTCCTACAATGAGCAGTTCTTC.

The chain couples TRBV9 to TRBJ2-5, with TRBD2 matching 12 bases. CDR3 length: 16 amino acids. From germline, CDR1 is SGDLS and CDR2 YYNGEE. V was clipped by 4 bases and J by 0 bases; unmatched bases: 4. The CDR3 nucleotides read TGTGCCAGCAGCACTACTAGCGGGGGGTACCAAGAGACCCAGTACTTC. Its translation is CASSTTSGGYQETQYF.

V and J are TRBV18 and TRBJ1-3; 7 nucleotides align to TRBD1. CDR3 length: 15 amino acids. Germline V CDR1 and CDR2: KGHSH, LQKENI. V was clipped by 6 bases and J by 0 bases; unmatched bases: 5. This CDR3 reads CASSSGTDSGNTIYF. The CDR3 DNA reads as TGTGCCAGCTCGTCCGGGACAGACTCTGGAAACACCATATATTTT.

This clone has just one count. The chain joins TRBV27 to TRBJ1-6; 8 nucleotides align to TRBD1. CDR1 and CDR2 (germline): MNHEY, SMNVEV (reference sequence). V lost 6 bases and J lost 7; bases outside the gene matches: 11. This CDR3 has 16 residues. The CDR3 DNA reads TGTGCCAGCAGACCCGACAGGGGCGCGAGAAATTCACCCCTCCACTTT. Translated, it gives CASRPDRGARNSPLHF.

CDR3 DNA: TGTGCCAGCAGCTTGCTTGGTCCGAGGAACGGTCAGCCCCAGCATTTT. It translates to CASSLLGPRNGQPQHF. The J gene is TRBJ1-5, the V gene TRBV5-6; D is ambiguous. Germline V lookup: CDR1 SGHDT, CDR2 YYEEEE. With 1 base removed from V and 6 bases from J, the gap between germline ends came to 17 bases. The CDR3 runs 16 residues.

The chain recombines TRBV6-5 with TRBJ2-5; D possibly corresponds to TRBD2 (5 bases). The CDR3 is 14 amino acids. The ends were cut back, 6 bases at V and 4 bases at J, with 15 bases in the middle. Germline V gene sequence: CDR1 MNHEY, CDR2 SVGAGI. CDR3 in amino acids: CASSPAGKIETQYF. The CDR3 bases are TGTGCCAGCAGCCCGGCGGGTAAAATAGAGACCCAGTACTTC.

The chain is built from TRBV18 and TRBJ1-1; D not resolved. The CDR3 is 15 amino acids. Trimming pared 4 bases from V and 4 bases from J, leaving 16 bases between. Looked up from germline, CDR1 is KGHSH and CDR2 is LQKENI. CDR3 residues: CASSRIDMVGTEAFF. The CDR3 coding sequence is TGTGCCAGCTCACGAATCGACATGGTTGGCACTGAAGCTTTCTTT.

This clone was seen once. J is TRBJ2-7 and V is TRBV7-2; D is possibly TRBD1 (5 bases). From germline, CDR1 is SGHTA and CDR2 FQGNSA. With 3 bases removed from V and 2 bases from J, the gap between germline ends came to 17 bases. The CDR3 consists of 16 residues. CDR3 loop: CASSFLPAGPTYEQYF. CDR3 nucleotides: TGTGCCAGCAGCTTCTTGCCGGCAGGGCCCACCTACGAGCAGTACTTC.

J is TRBJ2-2 and V is TRBV24-1; 11 bases align to TRBD2. The CDR3 is made up of 17 amino acids. V was pared by 4 bases and J by 4 bases, with 7 bases of the junction left unmatched. Per germline, CDR1 KGHDR and CDR2 SFDVKD. CDR3 coding DNA: TGTGCCACCAGTGACCTGCTAGCGGGAGGACTCACCGGGGAGCTGTTTTTT. Translating it yields CATSDLLAGGLTGELFF.

The chain links TRBV10-3 to TRBJ1-6; TRBD1 matches at 8 bases. Germline CDR1 ENHRY, CDR2 SYGVKD. The V segment lost 8 bases and the J segment 10 bases; nucleotides outside the gene matches: 13. The length of the CDR3 is 15 residues. This CDR3 reads CAIGIQGVWGSPLHF. CDR3 nucleotides: TGTGCCATCGGAATACAGGGGGTCTGGGGATCACCCCTCCACTTT.

This rearrangement joins TRBV7-9 to TRBJ1-2; no definite D call. Germline assignment: CDR1 SEHNR and CDR2 FQNEAQ (reference sequence). This CDR3 is built from 13 residues. V shed 5 bases and J shed 2 bases, with 9 bases lying between them. The DNA of the CDR3 is TGTGCCAGCAGCCCCGGGAAAAACTATGGCTACACCTTC. Its protein product is CASSPGKNYGYTF. Supplemented by reference TRBV7-9 and TRBJ1-2, the full variable domain reads DTGVSQNPRHKITKRGQNVTFRCDPISEHNRLYWYRQTLGQGPEFLTYFQNEAQLEKSRLLSDRFSAERPKGSFSTLEIQRTEQGDSAMYLCASSPGKNYGYTFGSGTRLTVV.

The chain uses TRBV14 and TRBJ2-5, with a weak D call TRBD1 (6 bases). CDR1 and CDR2 from the germline V gene are SGHDN and FVKESK. V was trimmed by 2 bases and J by 6 bases, leaving 13 bases between them. This CDR3 contains 14 residues. This CDR3 is CASSQQLRGKTQYF. The CDR3 coding sequence is TGTGCCAGCAGCCAACAACTCAGGGGAAAGACCCAGTACTTC.

This chain joins TRBV6-6 and TRBJ2-1; D perhaps matches TRBD1 (5 bases). The V end lost 6 bases, the J end lost 1 base, and 16 bases lay between the germline ends. Germline-derived CDR1 and CDR2 are MNHNY and SVGAGI (reference sequence). The CDR3 is 16 amino acids. The CDR3 is CASRGQGTFSYNEQFF. The CDR3 DNA reads TGTGCCAGCAGGGGGCAGGGTACGTTTTCCTACAATGAGCAGTTCTTC.

The V call is TRBV3-1 (or the pseudogene TRBV3-2), the J call TRBJ2-2; D is unresolved. Germline V gene sequence: CDR1 LGHDT, CDR2 YNNKEL (reference sequence). Trimming cost V 2 bases and J 8 bases, with 9 bases left between them. This CDR3 is built from 13 residues. The CDR3 reads CASSQFGAGELFF. DNA for the CDR3: TGTGCCAGCAGCCAATTCGGAGCGGGGGAGCTGTTTTTT.